Detailed here is one TCR beta chain. Sequencing used immunoSEQ multiplex PCR; TCRdb keeps in-frame clones, though not all of them. Of about 64,000 clones detected, about 88% appear once; the ten largest clones hold less than 55%. The data are from a study of blood T cell repertoires in COVID-19. Study information: The cDNA or gDNA used as material had been derived from T cells, B-cell-depleted T cells, or PBMCs.

V shed 11 bases and J 6 bases; nucleotides not matched to a gene: 9. This CDR3 has 13 residues. Material for sequencing was peripheral blood. The sequence came from a woman in her sixties or seventies with COVID-19, enrolled during active disease. The chain recombines TRBV12-3 or TRBV12-4 with TRBJ2-1; 8 positions match TRBD2. CDR3 residues: CAGGREGPNEQFF. CDR3 in DNA: TGTGCCGGGGGACGGGAGGGCCCCAATGAGCAGTTCTTC.